These 26 T cell receptor beta chains were sequenced from one sample in a study of CD8+CD57+ T cells in acquired aplastic anemia. Genomic DNA was employed as the template in profiling TCR beta VDJ and CDR3. TCRdb re-called the reads with MiXCR, one entry per CDR3 protein. The table has a few hundred thousand distinct CDR3 sequences, about 56% seen once. The sequenced sample was sorted CD4+, CD8+, or CD8+CD57+ T cells (not recorded which) from PBMCs. These receptors were collected from a human donor with severe aplastic anemia or a healthy control (not recorded which).

This clonotype was seen at least ten times. This chain joins TRBV10-2 and TRBJ1-1; D is unclear. Trimming left V 6 bases short and J 1 base short, with 9 bases between. Germline-derived CDR1 and CDR2 are WSHSY and SAAADI. The CDR3 runs to 13 residues. CDR3 in amino acids: CASSGDTNTEAFF. For the CDR3, the DNA is TGCGCCAGCAGCGGTGACACGAACACTGAAGCTTTCTTT.

This clonotype was picked up one time. The rearrangement uses TRBV20-1 and TRBJ2-3; TRBD2 might be the D (6 bases). V lost 2 bases and J lost 2, with 11 bases in between. The germline CDR1 and CDR2 sequences are DFQATT and SNEGSKA (reference sequence). This CDR3 is 14 amino acids long. CDR3 in amino acids: CSARKVAATDTQYF. CDR3 DNA: TGCAGTGCTAGAAAGGTAGCGGCCACAGATACGCAGTATTTT.

This chain connects TRBV6-4 to TRBJ2-7, with D possibly TRBD1 on 5 matching bases. With 0 bases removed from V and 4 bases from J, the gap between germline ends came to 7 bases. Germline CDR1 reads MRHNA; CDR2 reads SNTAGT. The CDR3 has 13 amino acids. The CDR3 region has the DNA TGTGCCAGCAGTGACTCGGCAGGGTACGAGCAGTACTTC. It codes for CASSDSAGYEQYF.

This clonotype has a count of ten or more. This sequence joins TRBV5-1 and TRBJ1-2; 7 bases are a match to TRBD1. J was trimmed by 6 bases and V by 4 bases; bases with no gene match: 12. The CDR3 extends over 15 amino acids. Germline loops: CDR1 SGHRS, CDR2 YFSETQ. CDR3 bases: TGCGCCAGCAGCGGGATGGGACAAGGGGGCGATGGCTACACCTTC. Translated, it gives CASSGMGQGGDGYTF.

The V gene is TRBV20-1, the J gene TRBJ1-2, with D perhaps TRBD1 (6 bases). Between the trimmed V and J ends, which lost 0 bases and 1 base, there was a span of 15 bases. Germline loops: CDR1 DFQATT, CDR2 SNEGSKA (reference sequence). CDR3 size: 16 residues. The CDR3 here is CSARDSATGGNYGYTF. The CDR3 nucleotides read TGCAGTGCTAGAGATTCGGCGACAGGAGGTAACTATGGCTACACCTTC.

This chain connects TRBV19 to TRBJ2-1; 12 bases map to TRBD2. V shed 3 bases, J shed 4 bases, and the junction held 4 bases outside the gene matches. Germline CDR1 reads LNHDA; CDR2 reads SQIVND (reference sequence). This CDR3 is built from 16 residues. In DNA form, the CDR3 reads TGTGCCAGTAGTATCCGGACTAGCGGGATTTACAATGAGCAGTTCTTC. Its protein product is CASSIRTSGIYNEQFF.

This clonotype was counted a single time. The chain employs TRBV15 and TRBJ1-1, with unresolved D. Germline V CDR1 and CDR2: LNHNV, YYDKDF (reference sequence). This CDR3 region has 12 residues. The V end lost 3 bases, the J end lost 5 bases, and 7 bases lay between the germline ends. CDR3: CATSRGLTEAFF. In nucleotides, the CDR3 is TGTGCCACCAGCAGGGGGTTAACTGAAGCTTTCTTT.

This chain uses TRBV20-1 with TRBJ2-7; tentative D call: TRBD2 (6 bases). V was trimmed by 6 bases and J by 1 base, leaving 16 bases between them. Germline lookup yields CDR1 DFQATT and CDR2 SNEGSKA (reference sequence). This CDR3 has 14 residues. The CDR3 protein is CSAEKGGESYEQYF. The CDR3 DNA reads TGCAGTGCCGAGAAGGGCGGGGAGTCCTACGAGCAGTACTTC.

This clonotype has a count of ten or more. V is TRBV20-1 and J is TRBJ2-7; D is possibly TRBD2 (5 bases). The CDR3 contains 12 residues. Trimming pared 2 bases from V and 6 bases from J, leaving 11 bases between. Germline CDR1 reads DFQATT; CDR2 reads SNEGSKA (reference sequence). The CDR3 is CSARFGISEQYF. The CDR3 bases are TGCAGTGCTAGATTCGGGATCAGCGAGCAGTACTTC.

This clonotype was observed a few times. J is TRBJ2-5 and V is TRBV7-8; tentatively, D is TRBD1 or TRBD2 (6 bases each). CDR1 and CDR2 from the germline V gene are SGHVS and FQNEAQ. The CDR3 totals 15 residues. V lost 3 bases, J lost 5 bases, and 16 bases lay in between. The DNA for the CDR3 is TGTGCCAGCAGCTTCGGATACGGGGGCGGGGAGACCCAGTACTTC. Translating it yields CASSFGYGGGETQYF.

This clonotype was detected many times. The V gene is TRBV10-3, the J gene TRBJ1-1, with no clear D. The CDR3 has 13 amino acids. V lost 7 bases and J lost 0, with 9 bases in between. CDR1 and CDR2 (germline): ENHRY, SYGVKD. The CDR3 reads CAINRVLNTEAFF. The CDR3 DNA sequence: TGTGCCATCAATAGGGTTTTGAACACTGAAGCTTTCTTT.

This clonotype was counted at least ten times. V and J are TRBV7-8 and TRBJ2-7; D tentatively reads TRBD1 or TRBD2 (6 bases each). The V end lost 5 bases, the J end lost 6 bases, and 11 bases lay between the germline ends. From germline, CDR1 is SGHVS and CDR2 FQNEAQ. The CDR3 length is 12 residues. The CDR3 spells CASSLEGGEQYF. The CDR3 region has the DNA TGTGCCAGCAGCCTGGAGGGGGGCGAGCAGTACTTC.

This clonotype was seen at least ten times. The V and J genes are TRBV5-8 and TRBJ2-7; TRBD2 aligns across 10 bases. There are 15 residues in the CDR3. Losses at the gene ends were 5 bases for V and 2 bases for J; bases not matched to a gene: 7. Germline values: CDR1 SGHTS, CDR2 YDEGEE. CDR3 in amino acids: CASSLSGGRTYEQYF. Written as DNA, the CDR3 is TGTGCCAGCAGTCTTAGCGGGGGGAGGACCTACGAGCAGTACTTC.

In this sample, this clonotype turned up many times. The chain recombines TRBV2 with TRBJ2-5; no definite D call. The V and J ends lost 5 bases and 2 bases respectively, with 12 bases between them. This CDR3 has 14 amino acids. Germline V CDR1 and CDR2: SNHLY, FYNNEI. The DNA of the CDR3 is TGTGCCAGCAGTTCTCGGACGGAACAAGAGACCCAGTACTTC. It specifies CASSSRTEQETQYF.

This clonotype came up a few times. The DNA of the CDR3 is TGTGCCACCAGTGATTTGCGCAGGGTCGGCAATGAGCAGTTCTTC. It codes for CATSDLRRVGNEQFF. The chain uses TRBV24-1 and TRBJ2-1, with D perhaps matching TRBD1 (5 bases). The V and J ends lost 0 bases and 6 bases respectively, with 11 bases between them. There are 15 residues in the CDR3. Germline CDR1 is KGHDR and CDR2 is SFDVKD.

The V gene is TRBV29-1, the J gene TRBJ2-2; D unclear. V was pared by 4 bases and J by 0 bases, with 18 bases between. The CDR3 totals 17 residues. The V gene's germline CDR1 is SQVTM and CDR2 ANQGSEA. The CDR3 bases are TGCAGCGTTGTCCCTGCAAGCGACATTTCGAACACCGGGGAGCTGTTTTTT. Residues: CSVVPASDISNTGELFF.

This clonotype was detected only a few times. The chain is built from TRBV25-1 and TRBJ2-7; the D is unclear. Trimming cost V 2 bases and J 4 bases, with 9 bases left between them. CDR3 size: 13 residues. Germline V lookup: CDR1 MGHDK, CDR2 SYGVNS. Here the CDR3 reads CASSERAGYEQYF. The DNA of the CDR3 is TGTGCCAGCAGTGAACGCGCTGGGTACGAGCAGTACTTC.

This chain uses TRBV10-3 with TRBJ1-2; tentative D call: TRBD1 (6 bases). Trimming removed 9 bases at V and 2 bases at J, with 19 bases between. This CDR3 is 15 amino acids long. Germline V gene lookup returns CDR1 ENHRY and CDR2 SYGVKD. The CDR3: CAIFVQGHVNYGYTF. As DNA, the CDR3 is TGTGCCATTTTCGTGCAGGGACACGTAAACTATGGCTACACCTTC.

There are a few counts of this clonotype. The chain has TRBV7-3 and TRBJ1-2; D unclear. Trimming stripped 2 bases from V and 6 bases from J, with 10 bases between. CDR3 size: 13 residues. Germline lookup yields CDR1 SGHTA and CDR2 FQGTGA. The CDR3 reads CASSLDVGDGYTF. CDR3 DNA sequence: TGTGCCAGCAGCTTAGACGTCGGTGATGGCTACACCTTC.

V gene TRBV9 combines with J gene TRBJ1-4, with a tentative D call TRBD1 (5 bases). V was clipped by 3 bases and J by 8 bases, with 11 bases between them. The length of the CDR3 is 13 residues. Germline-derived CDR1 and CDR2 are SGDLS and YYNGEE. The CDR3: CASSEGTVEKLFF. CDR3 coding DNA: TGTGCCAGCAGCGAAGGGACGGTGGAAAAACTGTTTTTT. Based on the CDR3 plus reference TRBV9 and TRBJ1-4, the full variable domain is DSGVTQTPKHLITATGQRVTLRCSPRSGDLSVYWYQQSLDQGLQFLIQYYNGEERAKGNILERFSAQQFPDLHSELNLSSLELGDSALYFCASSEGTVEKLFFGSGTQLSVL.

The chain couples TRBV2 to TRBJ1-1; 9 bases align to TRBD1. Looked up from germline, CDR1 is SNHLY and CDR2 is FYNNEI. This CDR3 contains 17 residues. The ends lost 3 bases at V and 1 base at J; junction bases unmatched: 9. This chain's CDR3 is CASSDLDRGQQNTEAFF. DNA for the CDR3: TGTGCCAGCAGTGATCTGGACAGGGGCCAGCAGAACACTGAAGCTTTCTTT.

J is TRBJ2-3 and V is TRBV2; 9 bases are a match to TRBD2. V was pared by 7 bases and J by 0 bases, with 8 bases of the junction left unmatched. CDR1 SNHLY and CDR2 FYNNEI come from the germline V gene. The CDR3 contains 16 residues. CDR3 sequence: CASKIRLAESTDTQYF. CDR3 in DNA: TGTGCCAGCAAGATTCGACTAGCGGAGAGCACAGATACGCAGTATTTT.

V is TRBV20-1 and J is TRBJ2-3; 8 nucleotides agree with TRBD2. J was trimmed by 1 base and V by 5 bases; bases with no gene match: 2. The CDR3 spans 13 residues. Germline CDR1 DFQATT, CDR2 SNEGSKA (reference sequence). The CDR3 DNA is TGCAGTGCTGAACTAGCGGGCACAGATACGCAGTATTTT. Translated, it gives CSAELAGTDTQYF.

The chain's CDR3 is CASSPGTGYQPQHF. Written as DNA, the CDR3 is TGTGCCAGTAGTCCCGGGACAGGGTATCAGCCCCAGCATTTT. The chain recombines TRBV19 with TRBJ1-5; 9 bases agree with TRBD1. There are 14 residues in the CDR3. After removal of 5 bases from V and 5 bases from J, the junction contained 4 bases not matched to a gene. Germline V gives CDR1 LNHDA, CDR2 SQIVND (reference sequence).

This clonotype was observed many times. The chain carries TRBV5-1 and TRBJ2-7; tentative D call: TRBD2 (5 bases). The CDR3 length is 16 residues. Germline assignment: CDR1 SGHRS and CDR2 YFSETQ. The V gene lost 4 bases and the J gene lost 3 bases, with 20 bases spanning the gap. In nucleotides, the CDR3 is TGCGCCAGCAGCCCAGTGCCCGGGATCACAAACTACGAGCAGTACTTC. This gives the protein CASSPVPGITNYEQYF.

This clonotype was counted a few times. The rearrangement uses TRBV2 and TRBJ1-1; D might be TRBD1 (5 bases). The ends were cut back, 7 bases at V and 0 bases at J, with 12 bases in the middle. CDR1 and CDR2 (germline): SNHLY, FYNNEI. The CDR3 has 14 amino acids. CDR3 region: CASTTGSMNTEAFF. CDR3 sequence (DNA): TGTGCCAGCACTACAGGCTCTATGAACACTGAAGCTTTCTTT.